This T cell receptor (beta chain) is drawn from a study of T cell repertoires in cytomegalovirus infection. TCRdb fed the reads into MiXCR, producing one record per CDR3 protein. This table holds 200,000 to 300,000 distinct CDR3 sequences, roughly an eighth found once. The CDR3 runs 15 residues. Germline V CDR1 and CDR2: SGHTA, FQGNSA. In this sample, this clonotype turned up a few times. The junction and the germline gene differ at one end; a read error may be behind it. This clonotype originated in a human donor in good health (CMV status not recorded). Some clones in this sample may be carry-over from other donors' samples. The chain carries TRBV7-2 and TRBJ2-1, with 10 bases fitting TRBD2. Sequenced sample: PBMCs. The DNA for the CDR3 is TGTGCCAGCACCTTAACTAGCGGGATACCAAATGAGCAGTTCTTC. This sequence encodes CASTLTSGIPNEQFF.